The 14 T cell receptor beta chains listed next were all sequenced from one sample in a study of monozygotic twins with cystic fibrosis. Using immunoSEQ multiplex PCR, the repertoire was profiled, and TCRdb retains in-frame clones only, with some absent. This sample has approximately 32,000 clones, with just over 95% found just once. Sequenced material: blood. The origin of the receptors is a girl aged 2-10 years with cystic fibrosis.

The V and J genes are TRBV10-1 and TRBJ1-2; D is unclear. Germline CDR1 is WNHNN and CDR2 is SYGVQD (reference sequence). V lost 3 bases, J lost 2 bases, and 7 bases lay in between. The CDR3 runs to 13 residues. DNA of the CDR3: TGCGCCAGCAGTGAAGACCTCAACTATGGCTACACCTTC. This encodes CASSEDLNYGYTF.

The chain has TRBV18 and TRBJ2-3; 7 bases match TRBD1. The CDR3 has 14 residues. Germline loops: CDR1 KGHSH, CDR2 LQKENI. V lost 3 bases, J lost 3 bases, and 3 bases stayed unmatched. CDR3 region: CASSPKTGTDTQYF. The CDR3 nucleotides are TGTGCCAGCTCACCTAAGACAGGGACAGATACGCAGTATTTT.

The chain combines TRBV2 with TRBJ1-4; a possible D gene is TRBD1 (6 bases). Trimming took 3 bases from V and 5 from J, leaving 13 bases between them. Germline-derived CDR1 and CDR2 are SNHLY and FYNNEI. The CDR3 is made up of 15 amino acids. The DNA of the CDR3 is TGTGCCAGCAGTGACCGGACAGAGTTAAATGAAAAACTGTTTTTT. This translates into CASSDRTELNEKLFF.

This rearrangement joins TRBV7-3 to TRBJ2-5, with D possibly matching TRBD2 (5 bases). Trimming took off 5 bases at V and 3 bases at J, with 10 bases between the two ends. The CDR3 runs 13 residues. CDR1 SGHTA and CDR2 FQGTGA come from the germline V gene. The chain's CDR3 is CASSGTREETQYF. The CDR3, as DNA: TGTGCCAGCAGCGGAACTAGAGAAGAGACCCAGTACTTC.

The CDR3 loop is CATSRDGPDSYNEQFF. DNA for the CDR3: TGTGCCACCAGCAGAGATGGGCCAGACTCCTACAATGAGCAGTTCTTC. The rearrangement links TRBV15 to TRBJ2-1; no definite D call. The CDR3 contains 16 residues. Between the trimmed V and J ends, which lost 0 bases and 0 bases, there was a span of 9 bases. Germline CDR1 reads LNHNV; CDR2 reads YYDKDF (reference sequence).

The chain is built from TRBV28 and TRBJ1-5; D is unclear. In germline, CDR1 is MDHEN, CDR2 SYDVKM. The CDR3 covers 14 residues. Between the trimmed V and J ends, which lost 2 bases and 5 bases, there was a span of 10 bases. DNA of the CDR3: TGTGCCAGCAGTTTACGGGCGGGAGATCAGCCCCAGCATTTT. Its protein product is CASSLRAGDQPQHF.

V gene TRBV29-1 combines with J gene TRBJ2-2; 15 nucleotides match TRBD2. The CDR3 contains 16 residues. V was pared by 6 bases and J by 3 bases, with 5 bases of the junction left unmatched. Germline V gene sequence: CDR1 SQVTM, CDR2 ANQGSEA. The CDR3 DNA follows: TGCAGCGTCGGACTAGCGGGAGGGCCTGACACCGGGGAGCTGTTTTTT. Translating it yields CSVGLAGGPDTGELFF.

The chain couples TRBV7-2 to TRBJ1-6, with TRBD1 as a possible D gene (6 bases). Germline CDR1 is SGHTA and CDR2 is FQGNSA. V was trimmed by 1 base and J by 8 bases, leaving 12 bases between them. CDR3 size: 15 residues. The chain's CDR3 is CASSLGTRGYSPLHF. CDR3 in DNA: TGTGCCAGCAGCTTAGGGACCAGGGGCTATTCACCCCTCCACTTT.

The chain employs TRBV7-2 and TRBJ2-3; D gene ambiguous. V dropped 3 bases and J dropped 0 bases, with 16 bases sitting between them. The CDR3 is 17 residues long. The germline V gene encodes CDR1 SGHTA and CDR2 FQGNSA. CDR3 protein: CASSFPASMVSTDTQYF. The DNA of the CDR3 is TGTGCCAGCAGCTTCCCCGCCTCGATGGTGAGCACAGATACGCAGTATTTT. Using reference TRBV7-2 and TRBJ2-3 for the parts outside the CDR3, the full variable domain is GAGVSQSPSNKVTEKGKDVELRCDPISGHTALYWYRQSLGQGLEFLIYFQGNSAPDKSGLPSDRFSAERTGGSVSTLTIQRTQQEDSAVYLCASSFPASMVSTDTQYFGPGTRLTVL.

The chain employs TRBV27 and TRBJ1-5; D gene unclear. The V gene's germline CDR1 is MNHEY and CDR2 SMNVEV (reference sequence). There are 15 residues in the CDR3. V lost 0 bases and J 1 base, leaving 7 bases between the germline ends. The CDR3 is CASSLSGVSNQPQHF. Written as DNA, the CDR3 is TGTGCCAGCAGTTTATCTGGGGTCAGCAATCAGCCCCAGCATTTT.

The rearrangement uses TRBV9 and TRBJ1-1; D is ambiguous. The CDR3 consists of 16 residues. Germline values: CDR1 SGDLS, CDR2 YYNGEE. The V and J ends lost 0 bases and 1 base respectively, with 13 bases between them. The CDR3 region is CASSVAPQAGNTEAFF. The CDR3 DNA follows: TGTGCCAGCAGCGTAGCCCCCCAGGCGGGGAACACTGAAGCTTTCTTT.

This chain joins TRBV11-2 and TRBJ2-7; no firm D call. V was clipped by 0 bases and J by 3 bases, with 9 bases between them. Looked up from germline, CDR1 is SGHAT and CDR2 is FQNNGV. This CDR3 is 14 amino acids long. CDR3 sequence reads: CASSLDRVFYEQYF. CDR3 DNA sequence: TGTGCCAGCAGCTTAGATAGGGTGTTCTACGAGCAGTACTTC.

The chain employs TRBV25-1 and TRBJ2-4; a possible D gene is TRBD2 (6 bases). The ends were cut back, 1 base at V and 1 base at J, with 8 bases in the middle. Germline CDR1 is MGHDK and CDR2 is SYGVNS. The CDR3 has 15 residues. The CDR3 region has the DNA TGTGCCAGCAGTGAATGGGGGGACGCCAAAAACATTCAGTACTTC. Its translation: CASSEWGDAKNIQYF. Full variable domain (rest looked up from reference TRBV25-1 and TRBJ2-4): EADIYQTPRYLVIGTGKKITLECSQTMGHDKMYWYQQDPGMELHLIHYSYGVNSTEKGDLSSESTVSRIRTEHFPLTLESARPSHTSQYLCASSEWGDAKNIQYFGAGTRLSVL.

The CDR3 loop reads CASWLGTGSWEQYF. CDR3 in DNA: TGCGCCAGTTGGCTGGGGACAGGTTCTTGGGAGCAGTACTTC. The chain employs TRBV5-1 and TRBJ2-7; 8 bases align to TRBD1. Germline trimming cut 8 bases from V and 7 bases from J; bases unmatched to any gene: 14. The CDR3 runs to 14 residues. Germline CDR1 SGHRS, CDR2 YFSETQ. The variable domain in full, with the rest retrieved from reference TRBV5-1 and TRBJ2-7, is KAGVTQTPRYLIKTRGQQVTLSCSPISGHRSVSWYQQTPGQGLQFLFEYFSETQRNKGNFPGRFSGRQFSNSRSEMNVSTLELGDSALYLCASWLGTGSWEQYFGPGTRLTVT.